Below are 14 T cell receptor beta chains sequenced from a single sample in a study of cytomegalovirus exposure and HLA in healthy donors. PCR used 60 Vbeta primers and 13 Jbeta primers. Profiled with immunoSEQ multiplex PCR; TCRdb holds only in-frame clones, not every one. This table has some 180,000 clones, around 87% appearing once. The specimen sequenced was PBMCs. These receptors all stem from a boy between 2 and 10 years old in good health and CMV-seronegative.

The chain recombines TRBV21-1 with TRBJ1-1; TRBD1, the D gene given by the table, was not confirmed from the DNA. TRBV21-1 is a recognized pseudogene. The CDR3 covers 17 residues. The CDR3 spells CASSKNRGWRRNTEAFF. DNA of the CDR3: TGTGCCAGCAGCAAAAATAGGGGTTGGCGGAGGAACACTGAAGCTTTCTTT.

In its sample, this clone was seen once. The chain recombines TRBV18 with TRBJ2-3; 7 positions match TRBD1. Germline lookup yields CDR1 KGHSH and CDR2 LQKENI. The CDR3 is made up of 15 amino acids. V shed 4 bases and J 4 bases; nucleotides not matched to a gene: 8. CDR3: CASSRGPDRADTQYF. CDR3 coding DNA: TGTGCCAGCTCACGCGGTCCTGACAGGGCAGATACGCAGTATTTT.

The rearrangement uses TRBV5-1 and TRBJ2-3, with 10 bases that match TRBD1. This CDR3 is 17 amino acids long. Germline lookup yields CDR1 SGHRS and CDR2 YFSETQ. V trimming: 0 bases; J trimming: 5 bases; junction bases outside the gene matches: 9. The DNA of the CDR3 is TGCGCCAGCAGCTTGGCCAAGACAGGGGGCGAGAAAGATACGCAGTATTTT. This translates into CASSLAKTGGEKDTQYF.

The V and J genes are TRBV6-5 and TRBJ1-1, with D possibly TRBD1 on 6 matching bases. Germline values: CDR1 MNHEY, CDR2 SVGAGI. The V end lost 5 bases, the J end lost 0 bases, and 13 bases lay between the germline ends. The CDR3 covers 15 residues. Written as DNA, the CDR3 is TGTGCCAGCAGTACAGGGTCCTCCATGAACACTGAAGCTTTCTTT. Translated: CASSTGSSMNTEAFF.

J is TRBJ2-1 and V is TRBV28, with 8 bases identical to TRBD2. J gave up 10 bases and V 5 bases, and 16 bases lay outside the gene matches. The CDR3 consists of 16 residues. Germline CDR1 reads MDHEN; CDR2 reads SYDVKM. CDR3 nucleotides: TGTGCCAGCAGTCCACGGGGCGGGAGGCCCGATTTAGAGCAGTTCTTC. This encodes CASSPRGGRPDLEQFF. Full variable domain (outside the CDR3, taken from reference TRBV28 and TRBJ2-1): DVKVTQSSRYLVKRTGEKVFLECVQDMDHENMFWYRQDPGLGLRLIYFSYDVKMKEKGDIPEGYSVSREKKERFSLILESASTNQTSMYLCASSPRGGRPDLEQFFGPGTRLTVL.

The rearrangement links TRBV10-3 to TRBJ2-5; tentatively, D is TRBD2 (6 bases). CDR1 and CDR2 (germline): ENHRY, SYGVKD. V lost 3 bases and J lost 2, with 16 bases in between. The CDR3 sequence is 16 residues long. DNA for the CDR3: TGTGCCATCAGTGAAAGAGCGGGTAATATACAAGAGACCCAGTACTTC. This codes for CAISERAGNIQETQYF.

The chain carries TRBV28 and TRBJ2-1, with 8 bases aligning to TRBD2. The CDR3 runs 14 residues. V shed 4 bases, J shed 10 bases, and the junction held 9 bases outside the gene matches. CDR1 is MDHEN and CDR2 is SYDVKM in the germline V gene. Here the CDR3 reads CASSSGLDLQEQFF. CDR3 DNA sequence: TGTGCCAGCAGTTCGGGACTAGATCTACAAGAGCAGTTCTTC. The full variable domain, with the rest looked up from reference TRBV28 and TRBJ2-1, is DVKVTQSSRYLVKRTGEKVFLECVQDMDHENMFWYRQDPGLGLRLIYFSYDVKMKEKGDIPEGYSVSREKKERFSLILESASTNQTSMYLCASSSGLDLQEQFFGPGTRLTVL.

The rearrangement links TRBV7-3 to TRBJ2-7, with D tentatively TRBD1 (8 bases). The CDR3 loop spans 17 amino acids. Germline CDR1 is SGHTA and CDR2 is FQGTGA. The germline V and J ends were trimmed by 4 bases and 4 bases, with 23 bases remaining between them. The CDR3 loop reads CASSSGPPLQGGYEQYF. CDR3 DNA: TGTGCCAGCAGCTCCGGTCCGCCCCTACAGGGGGGGTACGAGCAGTACTTC.

V usage is TRBV28 and J usage is TRBJ1-1; the D gene is possibly TRBD1 (6 bases). Germline V gene sequence: CDR1 MDHEN, CDR2 SYDVKM. The V and J ends lost 5 bases and 1 base respectively, with 11 bases between them. The CDR3 runs 14 residues. The CDR3: CASSRDRPNTEAFF. The CDR3 DNA reads as TGTGCCAGCAGTCGCGACAGGCCGAACACTGAAGCTTTCTTT.

This clone was observed once. V usage is TRBV28 and J usage is TRBJ2-3, with 8 nucleotides matching TRBD2. Germline V gives CDR1 MDHEN, CDR2 SYDVKM. This CDR3 is 15 amino acids long. V lost 2 bases, J lost 1 base, and 2 bases stayed unmatched. Here the CDR3 reads CASSLQTSGTDTQYF. The CDR3 DNA follows: TGTGCCAGCAGTTTACAGACTAGCGGCACAGATACGCAGTATTTT.

The chain carries TRBV27 and TRBJ2-5, with D possibly TRBD1 on 5 matching bases. Looked up from germline, CDR1 is MNHEY and CDR2 is SMNVEV (reference sequence). V was pared by 4 bases and J by 5 bases, with 14 bases between. This CDR3 comprises 14 residues. In DNA form, the CDR3 reads TGTGCCAGCAGTTGGTTACCAGGGCACGAGACCCAGTACTTC. Translation: CASSWLPGHETQYF.

The chain couples TRBV18 to TRBJ2-3; D possibly corresponds to TRBD1 (7 bases). Trimming stripped 6 bases from V and 0 bases from J, with 31 bases between. CDR3 length: 21 amino acids. Per the germline V gene, CDR1 is KGHSH and CDR2 is LQKENI. CDR3 DNA sequence: TGTGCCAGCTCCACCAGGGGGAGGCGAGGCTTACCGAACTCTAGCACAGATACGCAGTATTTT. Protein sequence: CASSTRGRRGLPNSSTDTQYF. Using reference TRBV18 and TRBJ2-3 for the parts outside the CDR3, the full variable domain is NAGVMQNPRHLVRRRGQEARLRCSPMKGHSHVYWYRQLPEEGLKFMVYLQKENIIDESGMPKERFSAEFPKEGPSILRIQQVVRGDSAAYFCASSTRGRRGLPNSSTDTQYFGPGTRLTVL.

The V and J genes are TRBV6-5 and TRBJ2-7; 11 bases match TRBD2. This CDR3 region has 14 residues. Trimming removed 8 bases from V and 6 bases from J; junction bases left unmatched: 9. The V gene's germline CDR1 is MNHEY and CDR2 SVGAGI. The CDR3 DNA follows: TGTGCCAGCGTTGGGACTAGCGGTCGGGTCGAGCAGTACTTC. As protein: CASVGTSGRVEQYF.

This clone was detected only a few times. The chain combines TRBV5-4 with TRBJ2-5; 9 bases fit TRBD2. In germline, CDR1 is SGHNT, CDR2 YYREEE (reference sequence). Trimming removed 0 bases from V and 4 bases from J; junction bases left unmatched: 4. CDR3 length: 15 amino acids. CDR3 region: CASSLALAGPETQYF. Written as DNA, the CDR3 is TGTGCCAGCAGCTTGGCGCTAGCGGGACCAGAGACCCAGTACTTC.